One sample yielded the 19 T cell receptor beta chains listed below, sequenced in a study of cytomegalovirus exposure and HLA in healthy donors. PCR primers comprised 60 Vbeta and 13 Jbeta primers. Libraries were prepared by immunoSEQ multiplex PCR; TCRdb keeps only in-frame clonotypes and omits some of them. The data hold some 140,000 clones, with around 81% observed a single time. Sequenced sample: PBMCs. These receptors were taken from a woman aged 40-49 years in good health and CMV-seropositive.

In this sample, this clone turned up a few times. The genes are TRBV11-2 and TRBJ2-1; the match to TRBD2 covers 16 bases. Germline CDR1 is SGHAT and CDR2 is FQNNGV. The CDR3 loop spans 17 amino acids. V trimming: 5 bases; J trimming: 8 bases; junction bases outside the gene matches: 9. The CDR3 DNA follows: TGTGCCAGCAGCGACGGGACTAGCGGGAGGGCCCCGTATGAGCAGTTCTTC. Translating gives CASSDGTSGRAPYEQFF.

The chain has TRBV28 and TRBJ1-5; unclear D gene. V shed 4 bases and J shed 2 bases, with 12 bases lying between them. The CDR3 extends over 15 amino acids. Germline-derived CDR1 and CDR2 are MDHEN and SYDVKM. For the CDR3, the DNA is TGTGCCAGCAGTTCCTCGGGAGGCGGCAATCAGCCCCAGCATTTT. As protein: CASSSSGGGNQPQHF.

The V call is TRBV11-3, the J call TRBJ1-1; 9 bases agree with TRBD1. This CDR3 is built from 16 residues. Per the germline V gene, CDR1 is SGHNT and CDR2 is YENEEA. The junction had 11 bases not matched to a gene; V was cut back by 5 bases and J by 4 bases. The CDR3 DNA is TGTGCCAGCAGCGCCGGGACAGGGAGACAGGGCACTGAAGCTTTCTTT. It codes for CASSAGTGRQGTEAFF.

The J gene is TRBJ2-3, the V gene TRBV5-4; TRBD2 matches at 10 bases. The CDR3 length is 16 residues. Trimming at V came to 4 bases and at J to 2 bases, leaving 7 bases not matched to a gene. Germline V gene data show CDR1 as SGHNT and CDR2 as YYREEE (reference sequence). CDR3 nucleotide sequence: TGTGCCAGCAGCCTGGCTAGCGGGAGTGTCACAGATACGCAGTATTTT. It translates to CASSLASGSVTDTQYF.

The chain has TRBV10-1 and TRBJ2-7; maybe TRBD1 (6 bases). Germline CDR1 WNHNN, CDR2 SYGVQD (reference sequence). The CDR3 spans 13 residues. V was shortened by 5 bases and J by 5 bases, with 13 bases between the two germline ends. DNA of the CDR3: TGCGCCAGCAGTAAGCTTGGGGGCCACGAGCAGTACTTC. This sequence encodes CASSKLGGHEQYF.

The V gene is TRBV19, the J gene TRBJ1-2, with 7 bases identical to TRBD1. CDR1 is LNHDA, CDR2 SQIVND, per germline (reference sequence). V shed 7 bases, J shed 8 bases, and the junction held 10 bases outside the gene matches. The CDR3 is 13 amino acids. The CDR3 bases are TGTGCCAGTACCGCTACAGGGGACGGGGGCTACACCTTC. Translation gives CASTATGDGGYTF.

The chain carries TRBV4-1 and TRBJ2-1; 9 bases fit TRBD1. Germline V gene sequence: CDR1 MGHRA, CDR2 YSYEKL. The length of the CDR3 is 17 residues. With 1 base clipped from V and 3 bases from J, the junction kept 7 bases outside the gene matches. The CDR3 here is CASSQASGTGNYNEQFF. The DNA for the CDR3 is TGCGCCAGCAGCCAAGCATCCGGGACAGGGAACTACAATGAGCAGTTCTTC.

This clone occurred a few times. CDR3 protein: CASSISGTRSQPQHF. Written as DNA, the CDR3 is TGTGCCAGTAGTATCTCCGGGACACGGAGTCAGCCCCAGCATTTT. The genes are TRBV19 and TRBJ1-5, with D perhaps matching TRBD1 (6 bases). Trimming cost V 3 bases and J 6 bases, with 15 bases left between them. CDR3 length: 15 amino acids. Per the germline V gene, CDR1 is LNHDA and CDR2 is SQIVND (reference sequence).

The V and J genes are TRBV28 and TRBJ2-1; 7 positions agree with TRBD2. CDR1 and CDR2 from the germline V gene are MDHEN and SYDVKM. The V segment lost 3 bases and the J segment 4 bases; nucleotides outside the gene matches: 6. This CDR3 contains 15 residues. The CDR3 is CASSFRREGYNEQFF. The CDR3 DNA reads TGTGCCAGCAGTTTTAGGAGGGAGGGTTACAATGAGCAGTTCTTC.

The V gene is TRBV27, the J gene TRBJ2-7; 9 bases align to TRBD2. The CDR3 covers 14 residues. Germline loops: CDR1 MNHEY, CDR2 SMNVEV (reference sequence). V was clipped by 4 bases and J by 4 bases; unmatched bases: 5. The CDR3 sequence is CASSYSGSWYEQYF. The CDR3 region has the DNA TGTGCCAGCAGTTATAGCGGGAGCTGGTACGAGCAGTACTTC.

This clone was counted between two and nine times. The chain couples TRBV10-2 to TRBJ2-7, with 8 positions matching TRBD1. V dropped 6 bases and J dropped 1; count of bases not matched to a gene: 8. There are 15 residues in the CDR3. Germline CDR1 WSHSY, CDR2 SAAADI. The CDR3 nucleotides are TGCGCCAGCAGCCGCCCGCAGGGGGCATCCTACGAGCAGTACTTC. Residues: CASSRPQGASYEQYF.

This chain links TRBV27 with TRBJ2-6, with no clear D. Germline-derived CDR1 and CDR2 are MNHEY and SMNVEV (reference sequence). Trimming left V 6 bases short and J 0 bases short, with 12 bases between. CDR3 length: 16 amino acids. This CDR3 is CASRKQNLSGANVLTF. In nucleotides, the CDR3 is TGTGCCAGCAGAAAACAGAACCTCTCTGGGGCCAACGTCCTGACTTTC.

The chain employs TRBV2 and TRBJ2-1; D might be TRBD1 (6 bases). Germline V CDR1 and CDR2: SNHLY, FYNNEI. CDR3 length: 14 amino acids. V lost 6 bases and J 5 bases, leaving 14 bases between the germline ends. The CDR3 reads CASRWRTDNNEQFF. The CDR3 coding sequence is TGTGCCAGCAGGTGGAGGACAGATAACAATGAGCAGTTCTTC.

The chain links TRBV7-9 to TRBJ1-1; D perhaps matches TRBD1 (5 bases). The CDR3 extends over 12 amino acids. V was clipped by 5 bases and J by 6 bases, with 10 bases between them. Germline loops: CDR1 SEHNR, CDR2 FQNEAQ (reference sequence). DNA for the CDR3: TGTGCCAGCAGCCTGACAGCAGCTGAAGCTTTCTTT. Protein product: CASSLTAAEAFF.

V and J are TRBV14 and TRBJ2-2, with 9 bases fitting TRBD2. Germline V CDR1 and CDR2: SGHDN, FVKESK. This CDR3 has 17 amino acids. Losses at the gene ends were 2 bases for V and 7 bases for J; bases not matched to a gene: 11. The CDR3 bases are TGTGCCAGCAGCCAAAACCTCAGACTAGCGGCGGTCGGGGAGCTGTTTTTT. Translating gives CASSQNLRLAAVGELFF.

The rearrangement uses TRBV19 and TRBJ2-3; 9 nucleotides agree with TRBD2. The CDR3 loop spans 15 amino acids. The V gene's germline CDR1 is LNHDA and CDR2 SQIVND (reference sequence). Germline trimming cut 3 bases from V and 6 bases from J; bases unmatched to any gene: 7. CDR3 sequence (DNA): TGTGCCAGTAGTATCTCCCCGGGACTAGCCGATACGCAGTATTTT. It translates to CASSISPGLADTQYF.

This clone was seen only once. The chain links TRBV7-2 to TRBJ1-2; 7 nucleotides agree with TRBD1. With V trimmed by 5 bases and J by 7 bases, 16 bases remained unmatched. The CDR3 has 16 residues. Germline V lookup: CDR1 SGHTA, CDR2 FQGNSA. The chain's CDR3 is CASSPPRDSQWVGYTF. CDR3 coding DNA: TGTGCCAGCAGCCCCCCTCGGGACAGCCAGTGGGTTGGCTACACCTTC.

CDR3 in DNA: TGTGCCAGCAGCACACAAGCCTACGAGCAGTACTTC. It encodes CASSTQAYEQYF. The chain carries TRBV7-8 and TRBJ2-7; D uncertain. V was cut by 5 bases and J by 2 bases, with 7 bases left in between. Germline loops: CDR1 SGHVS, CDR2 FQNEAQ. The CDR3 is 12 amino acids.

V gene TRBV5-1 combines with J gene TRBJ2-5; D is possibly TRBD2 (5 bases). In germline, CDR1 is SGHRS, CDR2 YFSETQ. Deletions cut 3 bases from V and 1 base from J, with 19 bases between. The CDR3 runs to 17 residues. CDR3: CASSSPTVWERQETQYF. CDR3 sequence (DNA): TGCGCCAGCAGCTCGCCAACCGTCTGGGAGCGCCAAGAGACCCAGTACTTC.